The 12 T cell receptor beta chains in this list originate from one sample, sequenced in a study of post-analysis software for immune sequencing data. Whole-study findings and limits: Compared with controls, patients had more of 4 to 6 TRBV segments, including TRBV5-6, TRBV5-1 and TRBV20-1.

Antigen specificity for these receptors is unknown. Prepared libraries of TCR beta cDNA carried unique molecular identifiers. TCRdb re-derived calls from the PCR reads in MiXCR, one entry per CDR3 protein. The sample yields roughly 700,000 distinct CDR3 sequences, roughly 27% seen once. The specimen was blood. These receptors all stem from a girl between 10 and 17 years old with multiple sclerosis.

This clonotype was recorded a few times. This sequence joins TRBV25-1 and TRBJ1-5; no reliable D call. The V gene's germline CDR1 is MGHDK and CDR2 SYGVNS. This CDR3 comprises 13 residues. With 4 bases removed from V and 3 bases from J, the gap between germline ends came to 7 bases. CDR3 protein: CASSGATNQPQHF. Written as DNA, the CDR3 is TGTGCCAGCAGTGGGGCCACCAATCAGCCCCAGCATTTT.

The chain uses TRBV20-1 and TRBJ2-4, with 8 bases that match TRBD2. This CDR3 is built from 15 residues. Trimming took 6 bases from V and 4 from J; bases not matched to a gene: 11. Germline loops: CDR1 DFQATT, CDR2 SNEGSKA (reference sequence). The DNA of the CDR3 is TGCAGTGCCCCCCCCAGAGAGCGGGAGAAAAACATTCAGTACTTC. This gives the protein CSAPPREREKNIQYF.

This chain links TRBV7-9 with TRBJ2-1; tentatively, D is TRBD2 (6 bases). Germline V lookup: CDR1 SEHNR, CDR2 FQNEAQ (reference sequence). The V end was cut by 6 bases, the J end by 1 base, with 13 bases between. The CDR3 has 15 amino acids. CDR3 loop: CASSSPGTSYNEQFF. CDR3 DNA: TGTGCCAGCAGTTCTCCCGGGACTTCCTACAATGAGCAGTTCTTC.

This clonotype was recorded a few times. The genes are TRBV20-1 and TRBJ2-7; D is unclear. With 3 bases removed from V and 4 bases from J, the gap between germline ends came to 13 bases. This CDR3 region has 13 residues. Germline CDR1 and CDR2: DFQATT and SNEGSKA (reference sequence). The CDR3 loop is CSARWTISYEQYF. CDR3 nucleotides: TGCAGTGCTAGGTGGACCATCTCGTACGAGCAGTACTTC.

The J gene is TRBJ1-2, the V gene TRBV28; D remains ambiguous. Trimming left V 8 bases short and J 5 bases short, with 12 bases between. Germline CDR1 MDHEN, CDR2 SYDVKM. There are 12 residues in the CDR3. This chain's CDR3 is CASSDTWYGYTF. CDR3 bases: TGTGCCAGCTCCGACACATGGTATGGCTACACCTTC.

This clonotype turned up a few times. The chain uses TRBV5-1 and TRBJ2-1; 7 positions agree with TRBD2. Germline trimming cut 6 bases from V and 9 bases from J; bases unmatched to any gene: 9. Germline V gene lookup returns CDR1 SGHRS and CDR2 YFSETQ. The CDR3 has 13 residues. CDR3: CASTPGGGSEQFF. CDR3 coding DNA: TGCGCCAGCACCCCGGGGGGAGGGAGTGAGCAGTTCTTC.

As for this clonotype: A single base separates this from a much larger clone, so it may be a read error. Since the CDR3 does not end with the conserved phenylalanine or tryptophan, this likely comes from a read error. J is TRBJ2-1 and V is TRBV25-1, with 7 bases aligning to TRBD2. Germline values: CDR1 MGHDK, CDR2 SYGVNS. Trimming at V came to 2 bases and at J to 3 bases, leaving 1 base not matched to a gene. This CDR3 contains 14 residues. CDR3 residues: CASSEPGGYNEQFC. The CDR3 nucleotides are TGTGCCAGCAGTGAACCGGGAGGCTACAATGAGCAGTTCTGC.

This clonotype has a handful of counts. The J gene is TRBJ2-7, the V gene TRBV7-9; TRBD2 agrees at 10 bases. Trimming removed 4 bases from V and 1 base from J; junction bases left unmatched: 10. CDR3 length: 17 residues. Germline V gene sequence: CDR1 SEHNR, CDR2 FQNEAQ (reference sequence). CDR3 sequence: CASSSTGLASVSYEQYF. The CDR3 coding sequence is TGTGCCAGCAGCTCAACGGGACTAGCGAGCGTTTCCTACGAGCAGTACTTC. The whole variable domain, remainder taken from reference TRBV7-9 and TRBJ2-7, is DTGVSQNPRHKITKRGQNVTFRCDPISEHNRLYWYRQTLGQGPEFLTYFQNEAQLEKSRLLSDRFSAERPKGSFSTLEIQRTEQGDSAMYLCASSSTGLASVSYEQYFGPGTRLTVT.

The genes are TRBV20-1 and TRBJ1-1, with D perhaps TRBD1 (6 bases). The V and J ends lost 1 base and 0 bases respectively, with 9 bases between them. CDR1 is DFQATT and CDR2 is SNEGSKA in the germline V gene (reference sequence). The CDR3 is 14 residues long. DNA of the CDR3: TGCAGTGCTAGAGGTTCAGGGGTGAACACTGAAGCTTTCTTT. This sequence encodes CSARGSGVNTEAFF.

This clonotype has just a few counts. This chain connects TRBV11-2 to TRBJ2-1, with 7 bases matching TRBD1. CDR3 length: 15 amino acids. After removal of 1 base from V and 8 bases from J, the junction contained 8 bases not matched to a gene. The germline V gene has CDR1 SGHAT and CDR2 FQNNGV. CDR3 loop: CASSLARGPGHEQFF. CDR3 nucleotides: TGTGCCAGCAGCTTAGCTAGGGGGCCGGGGCATGAGCAGTTCTTC.

The V call is TRBV6-2 or TRBV6-3, the J call TRBJ2-2, with D perhaps matching TRBD1 (6 bases). The V gene's germline CDR1 is MNHEY and CDR2 SVGEGT. Trimming left V 0 bases short and J 4 bases short, with 12 bases between. There are 16 residues in the CDR3. CDR3: CASSYSRGKSTGELFF. In DNA, the CDR3 is TGTGCCAGCAGTTACTCGAGGGGGAAGAGCACCGGGGAGCTGTTTTTT.

In this sample, this clonotype turned up a few times. V and J are TRBV7-2 and TRBJ2-3; D remains ambiguous. Per the germline V gene, CDR1 is SGHTA and CDR2 is FQGNSA. Trimming took 1 base from V and 7 from J, leaving 6 bases between them. The CDR3 is made up of 12 amino acids. CDR3 in DNA: TGTGCCAGCAGCTTAGAAGGAAATACGCAGTATTTT. This encodes CASSLEGNTQYF.